This T cell receptor beta chain stems from a study of blood T cells in healthy people across ages. A second roughly 6 to 11 cycle PCR used barcoded and J-beta primers. TCRdb redid the calling of the 5' RACE reads with MiXCR, one entry per CDR3 protein. The table lists over a million distinct CDR3 sequences, 40% to 45% of them singletons, with under 5% in the top ten. The germline V gene encodes CDR1 DFQATT and CDR2 SNEGSKA (reference sequence). Trimming took 4 bases from V and 5 from J; bases not matched to a gene: 9. The CDR3 consists of 14 residues. This clonotype originated in a woman under 30 in good health. The chain combines TRBV20-1 with TRBJ1-2, with TRBD1 matching 8 bases. Material for sequencing was blood. Here the CDR3 reads CSAKVQQGEYGYTF. The CDR3 DNA follows: TGCAGTGCTAAGGTCCAACAGGGGGAATATGGCTACACCTTC.